This T cell receptor beta chain was documented in a study of OX40 agonist ivuxolimab in advanced cancers. Looking at the study overall: Partial responses were observed in three patients, of whom one had hepatocellular carcinoma and two had cutaneous melanoma.

Autoimmune disease history or systemic immunosuppression led to patients being barred. This clone came up once. This CDR3 contains 14 residues. Trimming took 5 bases from V and 3 from J; bases not matched to a gene: 7. Germline V gives CDR1 LGHNA, CDR2 YNFKEQ. Measured with immunoSEQ multiplex PCR; TCRdb has only the in-frame clones, and not every one. The sample consists of around 80,000 clones, 85% to 95% of them appearing once. Here the sequenced sample was CD4+ or CD8+ T cells sorted from blood, taken in a trial of the OX40 agonist ivuxolimab. J is TRBJ2-7 and V is TRBV4-2; 7 positions agree with TRBD2. This TCR came from an adult with an advanced solid tumor such as melanoma, head and neck, liver or kidney cancer. The CDR3 DNA sequence: TGTGCCAGCAGCTCGGGGGGAGGGTTCTACGAGCAGTACTTC. It encodes CASSSGGGFYEQYF.